A selection of T cell receptor beta chains follows, all from one sample in a study of monozygotic twins with inflammatory bowel disease. From the 5' RACE reads, TCRdb lists one entry per CDR3 protein and no DNA. The table counts hundreds of thousands of distinct CDR3 sequences; approximately 2.4% lies in the top ten. Specimen: blood. The receptor source for this set is a human donor with ulcerative colitis or Crohn's disease, or a healthy co-twin of an affected twin (not recorded which). CDR3s include the opening cysteine and the closing phenylalanine or tryptophan. Fields, in order: CDR3 length, V gene, J gene, CDR3 protein.

12	TRBV19	TRBJ1-2	CASTESNYGYTF
14	TRBV30	TRBJ2-1	CAWRKTGQGHEQFF
15	TRBV9	TRBJ1-6	CASSVDGSGNSPLHF
14	TRBV29-1	TRBJ2-5	CSVELGQGPETQYF
16	TRBV6-5	TRBJ1-3	CASSYSRGLTGNTIYF
15	TRBV6-1	TRBJ1-3	CASTLGGDRGNTIYF
16	TRBV9	TRBJ2-7	CASSPGGRQDAYEQYF
19	TRBV29-1	TRBJ2-7	CSVEGAESPAGTSGYEQYF
14	TRBV6-6	TRBJ2-7	CASSSPGETYEQYF
17	TRBV5-1	TRBJ2-3	CASRPRGDLPRTDTQYF
16	TRBV7-2	TRBJ2-3	CASSWTSGGVSDTQYF
16	TRBV5-1	TRBJ2-2	CASIAGYTPNTGELFF
14	TRBV5-1	TRBJ2-3	CASSLKGGQDTQYF
13	TRBV5-5	TRBJ1-1	CASSLIGNTEAFF
15	TRBV5-1	TRBJ2-1	CASSLGTSASREQFF
12	TRBV11-2	TRBJ2-1	CASSSVVPPGFF
12	TRBV7-2	TRBJ2-7	CASSPTSREQYF
14	TRBV4-1	TRBJ1-2	CASSQARERYGYTF
15	TRBV6-4	TRBJ2-2	CASSAVALNTGELFF
15	TRBV10-3	TRBJ1-6	CAISESGQGNSPLHF
18	TRBV14	TRBJ2-3	CASSPGLRGVLGTDTQYF
14	TRBV12-3/TRBV12-4	TRBJ1-5	CASSLGTTGQPQHF
13	TRBV27	TRBJ2-4	CASSQTGWDIQYF
16	TRBV29-1	TRBJ2-2	CSVEFRTRGNTGELFF
17	TRBV5-1	TRBJ2-1	CASSLRLDGRGFNEQFF
19	TRBV20-1	TRBJ2-1	CSARTRGTTERSSYNEQFF
16	TRBV14	TRBJ2-1	CASSQEGPGGYNEQFF
15	TRBV3-1	TRBJ2-5	CASSQDSGTAETQYF
14	TRBV12-3/TRBV12-4	TRBJ2-7	CASSLWQATYEQYF